Listed here are 13 T cell receptor beta chains from one sample, sequenced in a study of blood T cells in healthy people across ages (dated by TCRdb to 2015 to 2017). Libraries were prepared through 5' RACE. TCRdb names Illumina HiSeq 2500 as the instrument used. A second PCR of roughly 7 to 12 cycles was performed with a sample-barcoded 5' primer and a J-beta primer mix. TCRdb reprocessing: public reads trimmed at Q25 with fastp, clones called with MiXCR, in-frame beta chains kept. Every CDR3 protein is listed once, alongside the most common genes and DNA of its rows. The sample has about 930,000 distinct CDR3 sequences on record, 25% to 35% of them singletons. About a tenth of the sample rests with the top ten. These data were likewise used in another study, on T cells of mothers and their children.

Sequenced sample: blood. All receptors derive from a woman aged 40-49 years in good health.

This clonotype was counted only a few times. This chain uses TRBV3-1 with TRBJ2-5; 8 bases are shared with TRBD1. The CDR3 is 14 amino acids. V gave up 2 bases and J gave up 11 bases; unmatched junction bases: 10. Germline V gene sequence: CDR1 LGHDT, CDR2 YNNKEL (reference sequence). CDR3 protein: CASSQSAGGVGQYF. For the CDR3, the DNA is TGTGCCAGCAGCCAAAGTGCAGGGGGCGTCGGGCAGTACTTC.

This clonotype came up many times. The V and J genes are TRBV11-2 and TRBJ2-7; D is uncertain. The ends were cut back, 1 base at V and 5 bases at J, with 24 bases in the middle. Germline CDR1 SGHAT, CDR2 FQNNGV. CDR3 size: 18 residues. CDR3 nucleotides: TGTGCCAGCAGCTTAGGGGGTACCCCGGGTCCTCGATCCCACGAGCAGTACTTC. It specifies CASSLGGTPGPRSHEQYF.

This clonotype showed up many times. This chain links TRBV20-1 with TRBJ2-1, with 8 bases lining up with TRBD2. CDR3 length equals 15 residues. V lost 6 bases, J lost 10 bases, and 17 bases stayed unmatched. Germline loops: CDR1 DFQATT, CDR2 SNEGSKA (reference sequence). CDR3 amino acids: CSASPPGLVDGEQFF. The CDR3 nucleotides are TGCAGTGCCTCCCCACCGGGACTAGTGGATGGGGAGCAGTTCTTC.

This clonotype was seen a few times. This chain links TRBV7-8 with TRBJ2-1; either TRBD1 or TRBD2 may fit D (7 bases each). In germline, CDR1 is SGHVS, CDR2 FQNEAQ. With 6 bases removed from V and 4 bases from J, the gap between germline ends came to 16 bases. The CDR3 spans 15 residues. The CDR3 here is CASRTRGGSYNEQFF. The CDR3, as DNA: TGTGCCAGCAGAACCAGGGGGGGATCATACAATGAGCAGTTCTTC.

The rearrangement joins TRBV10-3 to TRBJ2-3; the D call may be TRBD1 or TRBD2 (5 bases each). The CDR3 runs 13 residues. Per germline, CDR1 ENHRY and CDR2 SYGVKD. Trimming pared 4 bases from V and 2 bases from J, leaving 7 bases between. The CDR3 loop is CAISGDLTDTQYF. CDR3 DNA: TGTGCCATCAGTGGGGACCTCACAGATACGCAGTATTTT.

Notes on this clonotype: One end of the junction varies from germline; a read error may be responsible. V and J are TRBV5-5 and TRBJ2-2, with TRBD2 identical over 15 bases. The CDR3 sequence is 17 residues long. CDR1 SGHKS and CDR2 YYEKEE come from the germline V gene (reference sequence). This CDR3 reads CASGFLGLAGGTGELFF. For the CDR3, the DNA is TGTGCCAGCGGCTTTCTGGGACTAGCGGGGGGCACCGGGGAGCTGTTTTTT. The whole variable domain, filled in from reference TRBV5-5 and TRBJ2-2, reads DAGVTQSPTHLIKTRGQQVTLRCSPISGHKSVSWYQQVLGQGPQFIFQYYEKEERGRGNFPDRFSARQFPNYSSELNVNALLLGDSALYLCASGFLGLAGGTGELFFGEGSRLTVL.

This clonotype has a handful of counts. This chain connects TRBV12-3 or TRBV12-4 to TRBJ2-4; D is possibly TRBD1 or TRBD2 (5 bases each). This CDR3 region has 15 residues. Trimming removed 2 bases from V and 6 bases from J, with 14 bases in between. CDR3 DNA sequence: TGTGCCAGCAGTTTACGTGGGGGAGAGGGAAACATTCAGTACTTC. Encoded protein: CASSLRGGEGNIQYF.

The CDR3 DNA sequence: TGTGCCAGCAGTGGCAAATGGGGTTCTTATGGCTACACCTTC. This codes for CASSGKWGSYGYTF. The genes are TRBV6-1 and TRBJ1-2; D is uncertain. The CDR3 loop spans 14 amino acids. Germline CDR1 MNHNS, CDR2 SASEGT. The V and J ends lost 4 bases and 5 bases respectively, with 14 bases between them.

The chain joins TRBV21-1 to TRBJ1-2. TRBV21-1 is flagged as a pseudogene. This CDR3 has 15 amino acids. The CDR3 is CASSKKGALPGGYTF. As DNA, the CDR3 is TGTGCCAGCAGCAAAAAAGGGGCTCTACCGGGGGGCTACACCTTC.

Note on this clonotype: Mismatch with germline at one junction end may stem from a read error. The gene calls are TRBV2 and TRBJ1-2; D is unresolved. Germline values: CDR1 SNHLY, CDR2 FYNNEI. CDR3 size: 14 residues. The CDR3 DNA sequence: TGTGCCAGCAGGCGCGATCTCACTAACGATGGCTACACCTTC. Protein sequence: CASRRDLTNDGYTF.

As for this clonotype: One end of the junction fails to match germline, which may point to a read error. V and J are TRBV5-1 and TRBJ2-1, with D possibly TRBD2 on 5 matching bases. The V gene's germline CDR1 is SGHRS and CDR2 YFSETQ. The length of the CDR3 is 15 residues. Written as DNA, the CDR3 is TGCGCCGGCAGCCGGACGGGGAGCTCCTACAATGAGCAGTTCTTC. Amino acids: CAGSRTGSSYNEQFF.

The genes are TRBV12-3 or TRBV12-4 and TRBJ1-5; TRBD1 is a possible D gene (5 bases). The CDR3 totals 14 residues. Trimming left V 5 bases short and J 7 bases short, with 15 bases between. CDR3 in amino acids: CASSDRVQGQPQHF. The CDR3 DNA reads as TGTGCCAGCAGTGATCGAGTTCAGGGACAGCCCCAGCATTTT.

This chain connects TRBV29-1 to TRBJ2-3; D could derive from TRBD1 or TRBD2 (6 bases each). Germline loops: CDR1 SQVTM, CDR2 ANQGSEA. The V end was cut by 7 bases, the J end by 9 bases, with 20 bases between. The CDR3 covers 13 residues. The CDR3 nucleotides are TGCAGCGCCGGGGGCAGGGAGACTACAACGCAGTATTTT. Protein product: CSAGGRETTTQYF.